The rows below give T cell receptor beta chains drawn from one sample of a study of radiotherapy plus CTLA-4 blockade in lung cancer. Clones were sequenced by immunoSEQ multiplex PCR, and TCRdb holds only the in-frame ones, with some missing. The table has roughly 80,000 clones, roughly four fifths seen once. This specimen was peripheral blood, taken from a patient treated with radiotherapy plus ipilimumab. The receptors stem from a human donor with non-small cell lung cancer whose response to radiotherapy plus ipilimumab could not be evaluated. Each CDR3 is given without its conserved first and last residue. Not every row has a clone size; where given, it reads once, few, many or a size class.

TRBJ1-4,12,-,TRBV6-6,ASSSQDSNEKLF
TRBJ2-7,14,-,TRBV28,ASRPPGTGGLDEQY
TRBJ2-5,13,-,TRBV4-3,ASSQEWERGETQY
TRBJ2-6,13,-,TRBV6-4,ASSPDRAGANVLT
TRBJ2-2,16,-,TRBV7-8,ASSLRWRGRVDTGELF
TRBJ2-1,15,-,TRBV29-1,SVAAGWGGDRYNEQF
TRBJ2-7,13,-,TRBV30,AWSQGGDSSYEQY
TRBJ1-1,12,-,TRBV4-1,ASSQFPRNTEAF
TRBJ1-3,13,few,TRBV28,ASSSPRSSGNTIY
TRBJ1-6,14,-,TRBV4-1,ASSHVEGAYNSPLH
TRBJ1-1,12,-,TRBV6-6,ASSYGTPITEAF
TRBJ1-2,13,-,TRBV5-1,ASSWRDRGGYGYT
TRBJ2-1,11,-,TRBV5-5,ASSFVSGREQF
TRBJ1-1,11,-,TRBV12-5,ASGLQGNTEAF
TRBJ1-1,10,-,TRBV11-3,ASSLERAEAF
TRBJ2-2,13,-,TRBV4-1,ASKTSGGNTGELF
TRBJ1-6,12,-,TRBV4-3,ASSQDRGNSPLH
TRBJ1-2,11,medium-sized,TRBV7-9,ASSFGQGDGYT
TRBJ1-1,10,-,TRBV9,ASSGQNTEAF
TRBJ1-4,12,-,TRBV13,ASSSRGWTEKLF
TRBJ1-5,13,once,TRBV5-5,ASRSQGAVDQPQH
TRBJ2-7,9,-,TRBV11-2,ASSPFYEQY
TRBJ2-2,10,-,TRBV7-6,ASRPGGGELF
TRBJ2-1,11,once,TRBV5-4,ASKKGDYNEQF
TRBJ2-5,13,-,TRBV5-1,ASSLIAGAGETQY
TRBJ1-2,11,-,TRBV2,ASRRGLNYGYT
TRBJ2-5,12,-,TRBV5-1,ASSLAQADGDQY
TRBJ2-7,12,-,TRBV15,ATSRDGLSYEQY
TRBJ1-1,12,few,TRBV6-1,ASTKIGQGTEAF
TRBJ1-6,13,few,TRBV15,ATSRAGTGVSPLH
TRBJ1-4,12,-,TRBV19,ASSATGGGLELF
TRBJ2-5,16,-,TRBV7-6,ASSGDRVRVGVQETQY
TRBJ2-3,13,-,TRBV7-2,ASSLVGASTDTQY
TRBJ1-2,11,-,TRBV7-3,ASSFGGAYGYT
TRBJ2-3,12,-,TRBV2,ASVYTTSPDTQY
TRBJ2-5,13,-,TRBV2,ASSLLAANQETQY
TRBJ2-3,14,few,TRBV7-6,ASSLGQGGWTDTQY
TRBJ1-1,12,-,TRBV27,ASSLTVADTEAF
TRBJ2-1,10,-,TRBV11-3,ASTLQGNEQF
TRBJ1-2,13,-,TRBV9,ASSVFAGENYGYT
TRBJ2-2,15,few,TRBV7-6,ASSLALWESNTGELF
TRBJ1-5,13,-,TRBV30,AWSVGQVFNQPQH
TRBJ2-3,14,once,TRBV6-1,ASSEGASGDTDTQY
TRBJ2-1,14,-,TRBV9,ASSVVGGGNYNEQF
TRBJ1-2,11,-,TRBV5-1,ASSLDSSYGYT
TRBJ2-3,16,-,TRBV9,ASSPRNSGGPSTDTQY
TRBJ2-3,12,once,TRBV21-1,ASLVRVSTDTQY
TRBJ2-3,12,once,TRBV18,ASSFGGLVDTQY